Presented here are 15 T cell receptor beta chains from one specimen sequenced in a study of shared clonotypes between healthy human individuals. Generated by immunoSEQ multiplex PCR, the TCRdb table keeps only in-frame clones and is missing some. The data contain a few hundred thousand clones, more than 60% of them singletons. Sequenced material: memory CD4+ T cells sorted from blood. Stated subset: CD45RA-negative fraction. The receptors originated from a man under 40 in good health.

The chain combines TRBV19 with TRBJ2-7; 7 bases line up with TRBD1. The CDR3 loop spans 15 amino acids. With 6 bases clipped from V and 0 bases from J, the junction kept 8 bases outside the gene matches. Germline CDR1 is LNHDA and CDR2 is SQIVND (reference sequence). CDR3 DNA: TGTGCCAGTAGACGCTCGGGACAGAGCTCCTACGAGCAGTACTTC. It yields the protein CASRRSGQSSYEQYF.

The CDR3 sequence: CASDQDGNGYTF. CDR3 sequence (DNA): TGTGCCAGTGACCAGGACGGTAATGGCTACACCTTC. J is TRBJ1-2 and V is TRBV9; D is unclear. Germline V CDR1 and CDR2: SGDLS, YYNGEE. With 8 bases removed from V and 6 bases from J, the gap between germline ends came to 14 bases. This CDR3 spans 12 amino acids.

This chain links TRBV19 with TRBJ2-7; D may be TRBD1 (5 bases). The CDR3 contains 15 residues. Germline V lookup: CDR1 LNHDA, CDR2 SQIVND (reference sequence). Trimming cost V 3 bases and J 0 bases, with 12 bases left between them. This chain's CDR3 is CASSIPGRASYEQYF. As DNA, the CDR3 is TGTGCCAGTAGTATCCCCGGCAGGGCCTCCTACGAGCAGTACTTC.

Turning to this clone: Distinct nucleotide sequences in the sample also encode this CDR3. This chain connects TRBV7-2 to TRBJ2-1; 15 bases map to TRBD2. The junction had 2 bases not matched to a gene; V was cut back by 5 bases and J by 9 bases. The CDR3 length is 14 residues. The germline V gene encodes CDR1 SGHTA and CDR2 FQGNSA. CDR3 protein: CASSRTSGRGEQFF. CDR3 nucleotides: TGTGCCAGCAGCCGGACTAGCGGGAGGGGTGAGCAGTTCTTC.

A note on this clone: In the same sample, other DNA sequences code for this CDR3. The J gene is TRBJ2-7, the V gene TRBV6-5, with a possible D match to TRBD1 (5 bases). This CDR3 contains 14 residues. Germline loops: CDR1 MNHEY, CDR2 SVGAGI. Deletions cut 9 bases from V and 6 bases from J, with 21 bases between. The CDR3 loop is CASNVQGSESEQYF. The CDR3 DNA sequence: TGTGCCAGTAACGTCCAGGGTTCGGAGAGCGAGCAGTACTTC.

The CDR3 sequence: CACARRLGNTEAFF. The DNA for the CDR3 is TGTGCCTGCGCCAGGCGGTTGGGGAACACTGAAGCTTTCTTT. The chain has TRBV2 and TRBJ1-1; no definite D call. CDR1 SNHLY and CDR2 FYNNEI come from the germline V gene. Trimming took 11 bases from V and 1 from J, leaving 17 bases between them. This CDR3 is 14 amino acids long.

The chain couples TRBV6-5 to TRBJ1-2; 9 positions agree with TRBD1. V lost 6 bases, J lost 4 bases, and 6 bases stayed unmatched. The germline V gene has CDR1 MNHEY and CDR2 SVGAGI. This CDR3 is 14 amino acids long. The CDR3 bases are TGTGCCAGCAGACTGGGACAGGGAGCCTATGGCTACACCTTC. The encoded protein is CASRLGQGAYGYTF.

For the CDR3, the DNA is TGTGCCAGCAGCAGAAGGGACAGGGAGGAACAGCCCCAGCATTTT. As protein: CASSRRDREEQPQHF. The rearrangement links TRBV5-6 to TRBJ1-5, with 9 bases aligning to TRBD1. CDR1 and CDR2 from the germline V gene are SGHDT and YYEEEE. This CDR3 comprises 15 residues. V dropped 4 bases and J dropped 7; count of bases not matched to a gene: 9.

The chain uses TRBV10-2 and TRBJ2-7; TRBD2 matches at 11 bases. V was clipped by 8 bases and J by 3 bases; unmatched bases: 18. The germline V gene has CDR1 WSHSY and CDR2 SAAADI. The CDR3 totals 18 residues. The CDR3 bases are TGCGCCAGCGGGGGGGATGGGCTAGCGGGAGGTCGCCGCTACGAGCAGTACTTC. This encodes CASGGDGLAGGRRYEQYF.

The V and J genes are TRBV5-8 and TRBJ2-7, with 8 positions matching TRBD1. The CDR3 extends over 16 amino acids. With V trimmed by 4 bases and J by 2 bases, 11 bases remained unmatched. Per the germline V gene, CDR1 is SGHTS and CDR2 is YDEGEE. The CDR3 DNA follows: TGTGCCAGCAGCCGAGCCGGGACAGGTATTACCTACGAGCAGTACTTC. It specifies CASSRAGTGITYEQYF.

Worth noting for this clone: The junction and the germline gene differ at one end; a read error may be behind it. The chain has TRBV6-6 and TRBJ2-1; perhaps TRBD2 as D (5 bases). CDR3 length: 12 amino acids. Germline V gives CDR1 MNHNY, CDR2 SVGAGI (reference sequence). The CDR3 loop is CASSYSDSRAVF. In DNA form, the CDR3 reads TGTGCCAGCAGTTACTCGGACTCGCGAGCGGTCTTC.

The rearrangement joins TRBV7-9 to TRBJ2-1; D not resolved. The germline V gene encodes CDR1 SEHNR and CDR2 FQNEAQ (reference sequence). V lost 5 bases and J 8 bases, leaving 19 bases between the germline ends. The CDR3 is 15 residues long. CDR3 region: CASSPSSLFLYEQFF. The CDR3 nucleotides read TGTGCCAGCAGCCCCTCATCGTTATTCCTGTATGAGCAGTTCTTC.

The chain recombines TRBV18 with TRBJ2-3, with 12 bases matching TRBD1. The CDR3 totals 16 residues. Per germline, CDR1 KGHSH and CDR2 LQKENI. J gave up 10 bases and V 3 bases, and 11 bases lay outside the gene matches. The CDR3 DNA sequence: TGTGCCAGCTCACCTCTGGGACAGGGGGCGAGGACAGCGCAGTATTTT. It specifies CASSPLGQGARTAQYF. Full variable domain (remainder filled in from reference TRBV18 and TRBJ2-3): NAGVMQNPRHLVRRRGQEARLRCSPMKGHSHVYWYRQLPEEGLKFMVYLQKENIIDESGMPKERFSAEFPKEGPSILRIQQVVRGDSAAYFCASSPLGQGARTAQYFGPGTRLTVL.

J is TRBJ2-3 and V is TRBV5-4; 8 bases agree with TRBD2. This CDR3 has 12 residues. CDR1 is SGHNT, CDR2 YYREEE, per germline (reference sequence). With V trimmed by 5 bases and J by 4 bases, 0 bases remained unmatched. The CDR3 DNA is TGTGCCAGCAGGCGGGAGGCAGATACGCAGTATTTT. It specifies CASRREADTQYF.

This chain joins TRBV18 and TRBJ1-5; tentative D call: TRBD1 (5 bases). There are 14 residues in the CDR3. The V gene's germline CDR1 is KGHSH and CDR2 LQKENI. V lost 4 bases and J lost 2, with 9 bases in between. The CDR3 DNA follows: TGTGCCAGCTCACAGGGGATGGGCAATCAGCCCCAGCATTTT. Translated, it gives CASSQGMGNQPQHF.